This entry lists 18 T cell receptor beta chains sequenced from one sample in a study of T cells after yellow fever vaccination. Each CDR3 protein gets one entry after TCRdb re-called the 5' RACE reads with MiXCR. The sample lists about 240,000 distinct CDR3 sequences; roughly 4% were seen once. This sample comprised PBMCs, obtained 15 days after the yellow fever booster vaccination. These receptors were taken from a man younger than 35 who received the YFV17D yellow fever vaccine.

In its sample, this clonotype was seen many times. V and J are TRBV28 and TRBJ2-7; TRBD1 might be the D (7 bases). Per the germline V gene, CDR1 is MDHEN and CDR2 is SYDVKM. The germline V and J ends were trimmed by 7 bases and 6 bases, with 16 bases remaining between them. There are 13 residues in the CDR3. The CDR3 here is CASKRTGGSEQYV. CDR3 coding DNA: TGTGCCAGCAAACGGACAGGAGGGTCCGAGCAGTACGTC.

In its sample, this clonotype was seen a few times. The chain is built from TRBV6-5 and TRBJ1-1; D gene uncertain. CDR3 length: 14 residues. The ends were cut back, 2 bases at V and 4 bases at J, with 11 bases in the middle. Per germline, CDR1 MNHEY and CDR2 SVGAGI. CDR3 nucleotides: TGTGCCAGCAGTTACGTCAGTTCCACCACTGAAGCTTTCTTT. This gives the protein CASSYVSSTTEAFF.

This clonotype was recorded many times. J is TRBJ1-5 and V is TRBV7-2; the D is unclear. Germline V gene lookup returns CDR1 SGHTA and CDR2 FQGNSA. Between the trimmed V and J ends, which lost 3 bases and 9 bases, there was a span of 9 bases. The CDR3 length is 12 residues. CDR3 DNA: TGTGCCAGCAGCTTCCTATCTATGCCCCAGCATTTT. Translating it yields CASSFLSMPQHF.

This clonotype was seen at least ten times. The CDR3 DNA is TGTGCCAGCAGCTTAATATCCGTCAATGAGCAGTTCTTC. Its protein is CASSLISVNEQFF. The chain uses TRBV7-9 and TRBJ2-1, with D uncertain. Per the germline V gene, CDR1 is SEHNR and CDR2 is FQNEAQ (reference sequence). The V and J ends lost 2 bases and 6 bases respectively, with 8 bases between them. This CDR3 has 13 residues.

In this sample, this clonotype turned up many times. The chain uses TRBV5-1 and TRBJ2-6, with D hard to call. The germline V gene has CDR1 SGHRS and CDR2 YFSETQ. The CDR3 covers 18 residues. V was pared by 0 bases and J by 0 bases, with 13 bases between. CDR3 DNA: TGCGCCAGCAGCTTGGTCTTGGCCGTGAGCTCTGGGGCCAACGTCCTGACTTTC. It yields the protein CASSLVLAVSSGANVLTF. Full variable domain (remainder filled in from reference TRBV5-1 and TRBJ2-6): KAGVTQTPRYLIKTRGQQVTLSCSPISGHRSVSWYQQTPGQGLQFLFEYFSETQRNKGNFPGRFSGRQFSNSRSEMNVSTLELGDSALYLCASSLVLAVSSGANVLTFGAGSRLTVL.

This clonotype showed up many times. The CDR3 protein is CASSLGGFVQPQHF. The CDR3 nucleotides read TGTGCCAGCAGTTTGGGGGGTTTTGTTCAGCCCCAGCATTTT. The rearrangement links TRBV28 to TRBJ1-5; D possibly corresponds to TRBD1 (5 bases). The length of the CDR3 is 14 residues. V dropped 3 bases and J dropped 6 bases, with 12 bases sitting between them. The germline V gene has CDR1 MDHEN and CDR2 SYDVKM.

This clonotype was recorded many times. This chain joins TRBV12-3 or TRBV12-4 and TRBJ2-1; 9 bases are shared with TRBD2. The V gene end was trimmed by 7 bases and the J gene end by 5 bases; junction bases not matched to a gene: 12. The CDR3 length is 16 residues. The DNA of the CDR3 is TGTGCCAGCATCCTTCTTCGCGGGGGGGCAAACAATGAGCAGTTCTTC. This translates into CASILLRGGANNEQFF.

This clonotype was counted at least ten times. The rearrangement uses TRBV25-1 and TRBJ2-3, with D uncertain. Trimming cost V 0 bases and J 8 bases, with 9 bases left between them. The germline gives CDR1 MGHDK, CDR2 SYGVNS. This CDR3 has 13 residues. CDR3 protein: CASSEYDTRTQYF. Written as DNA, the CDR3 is TGTGCCAGCAGTGAATACGACACTCGTACGCAGTATTTT.

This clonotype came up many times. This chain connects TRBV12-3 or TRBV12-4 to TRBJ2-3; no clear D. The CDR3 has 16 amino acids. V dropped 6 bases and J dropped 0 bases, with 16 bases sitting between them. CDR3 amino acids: CASSLGSSGSTDTQYF. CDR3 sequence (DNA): TGTGCCAGCAGCCTAGGGTCTTCCGGGAGCACAGATACGCAGTATTTT.

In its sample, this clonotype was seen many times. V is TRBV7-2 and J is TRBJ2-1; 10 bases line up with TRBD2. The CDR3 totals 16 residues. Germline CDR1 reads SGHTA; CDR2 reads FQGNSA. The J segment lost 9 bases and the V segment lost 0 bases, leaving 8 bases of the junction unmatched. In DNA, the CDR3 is TGTGCCAGCAGCTTAGCGACGCAAGCGGGGGGGGGTGAGCAGTTCTTC. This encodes CASSLATQAGGGEQFF.

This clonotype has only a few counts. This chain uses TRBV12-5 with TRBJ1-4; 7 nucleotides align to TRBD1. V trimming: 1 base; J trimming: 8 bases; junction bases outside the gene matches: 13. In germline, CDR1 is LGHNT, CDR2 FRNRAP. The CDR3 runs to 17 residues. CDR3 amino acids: CASGLAGDRDHTEKLFF. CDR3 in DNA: TGTGCTAGTGGTTTGGCAGGAGACAGGGATCATACCGAAAAACTGTTTTTT.

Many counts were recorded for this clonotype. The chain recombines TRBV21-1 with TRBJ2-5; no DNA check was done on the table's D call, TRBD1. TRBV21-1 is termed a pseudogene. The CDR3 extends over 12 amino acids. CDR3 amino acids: CASSNNLPVQYF. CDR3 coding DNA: TGTGCCAGCAGCAACAACCTTCCTGTACAGTACTTC.

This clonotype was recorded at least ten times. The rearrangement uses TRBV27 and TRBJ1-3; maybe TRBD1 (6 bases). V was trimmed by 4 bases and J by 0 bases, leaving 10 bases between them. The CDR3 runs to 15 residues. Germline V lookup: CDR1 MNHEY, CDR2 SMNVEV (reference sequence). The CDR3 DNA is TGTGCCAGCAGTTCAAACAGGGTCTCTGGAAACACCATATATTTT. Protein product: CASSSNRVSGNTIYF.

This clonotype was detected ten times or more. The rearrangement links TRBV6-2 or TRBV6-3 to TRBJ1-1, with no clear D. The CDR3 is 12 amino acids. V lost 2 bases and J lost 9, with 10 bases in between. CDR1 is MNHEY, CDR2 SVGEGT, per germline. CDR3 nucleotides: TGTGCCAGCAGTTACCTCGGCCAAAAAGCTTTCTTT. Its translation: CASSYLGQKAFF.

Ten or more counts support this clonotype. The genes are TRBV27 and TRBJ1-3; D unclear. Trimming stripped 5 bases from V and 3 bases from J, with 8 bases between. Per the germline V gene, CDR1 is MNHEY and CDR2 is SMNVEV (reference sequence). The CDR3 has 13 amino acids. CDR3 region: CASSRGSGNTIYF. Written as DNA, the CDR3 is TGTGCCAGCAGTCGCGGAAGTGGAAACACCATATATTTT.

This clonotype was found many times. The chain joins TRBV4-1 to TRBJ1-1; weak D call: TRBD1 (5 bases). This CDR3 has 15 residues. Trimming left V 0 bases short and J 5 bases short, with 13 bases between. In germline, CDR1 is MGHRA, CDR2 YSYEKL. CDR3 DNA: TGCGCCAGCAGCCAAGATGAGGGGTGGGGGACTGAAGCTTTCTTT. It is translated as CASSQDEGWGTEAFF.

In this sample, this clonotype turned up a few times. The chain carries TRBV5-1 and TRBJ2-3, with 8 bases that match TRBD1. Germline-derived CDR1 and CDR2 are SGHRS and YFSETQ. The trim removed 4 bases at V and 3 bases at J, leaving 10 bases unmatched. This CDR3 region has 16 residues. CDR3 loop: CASSPPLQGATDTQYF. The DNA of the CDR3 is TGCGCCAGCAGCCCCCCCCTGCAGGGGGCAACAGATACGCAGTATTTT.

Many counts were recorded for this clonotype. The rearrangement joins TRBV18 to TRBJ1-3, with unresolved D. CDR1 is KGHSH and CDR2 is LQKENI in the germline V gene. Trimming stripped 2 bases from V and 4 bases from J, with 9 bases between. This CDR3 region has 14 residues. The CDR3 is CASSPGSVGNTIYF. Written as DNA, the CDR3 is TGTGCCAGCTCACCAGGGTCCGTCGGAAACACCATATATTTT. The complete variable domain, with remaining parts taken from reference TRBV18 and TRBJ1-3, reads NAGVMQNPRHLVRRRGQEARLRCSPMKGHSHVYWYRQLPEEGLKFMVYLQKENIIDESGMPKERFSAEFPKEGPSILRIQQVVRGDSAAYFCASSPGSVGNTIYFGEGSWLTVV.